This is a list of T cell receptor beta chains from one sample in a study of T-cell reconstitution after alpha-beta-depleted transplantation in children. TCRdb reprocessed the PCR reads via MiXCR and lists one record per CDR3 protein. The repertoire holds about 690,000 distinct CDR3 sequences, with approximately 16% as singletons. Sequencing was performed on PBMCs from the stem cell graft donor, taken from the stem cell graft. These TCRs come from a human donor who donated a stem cell graft to a child with acute myeloid leukemia. Both conserved end residues are part of each CDR3. The D gene is left open where the match is weak. The size of a clone is reported for some rows only, either as once, few or many, or as a class for expanded clones.

j_gene,d_gene,v_gene,abundance,CDR3nt,CDR3aa
TRBJ2-7,NA,TRBV5-6,few,TGTGCCAGCAGCCCCAGGACAGCGGGCGAGCAGTACTTC,CASSPRTAGEQYF
TRBJ1-5,NA,TRBV6-2/TRBV6-3,NA,TGTGCCAGCAGTTACTTCCCTCGAGGGAGCAATCAGCCCCAGCATTTT,CASSYFPRGSNQPQHF
TRBJ1-1,NA,TRBV15,few,TGTGCCACCAGCAGAGTTCGAGGGCGGGCCACTGAAGCTTTCTTT,CATSRVRGRATEAFF
TRBJ2-1,TRBD1,TRBV7-9,many,TGTGCCTCCAGTCTTTACGCCCGGACAGGGGAGGGGAATGAGCAGTTCTTC,CASSLYARTGEGNEQFF
TRBJ2-5,TRBD2,TRBV24-1,many,TGTGCCACCAGTGGCGGGGGGGGCAGGGAGACCCAGTACTTC,CATSGGGGRETQYF
TRBJ2-1,NA,TRBV27,NA,TGTGCCAGCAGTTTACTAGGACTGTTTAAGGACAATGAGCAGTTCTTC,CASSLLGLFKDNEQFF
TRBJ2-7,NA,TRBV30,many,TGTGCCTGGAGTGCACAGGACTACGAGCAGTACTTC,CAWSAQDYEQYF
TRBJ2-3,NA,TRBV7-2,NA,TGTGCCAGCAGCCCGCAGGAGGCCACAGATACGCAGTATTTT,CASSPQEATDTQYF
TRBJ2-3,TRBD2,TRBV28,few,TGTGCCAGCAGTTTCGGGGAAGCGGGGGGGCAGGATACGCAGTATTTT,CASSFGEAGGQDTQYF
TRBJ2-7,TRBD2,TRBV20-1,few,TGCAGTGCTAGAGTTACGCGGGGGGCCTACGAGCAGTACTTC,CSARVTRGAYEQYF
TRBJ2-5,NA,TRBV5-6,few,TGTGCCAGCAGCCTTTGGGGGGACCTGGAGACCCAGTACTTC,CASSLWGDLETQYF
TRBJ2-3,NA,TRBV12-3/TRBV12-4,few,TGTGCCAGCAGTTTGAGGGACGACACAGATACGCAGTATTTT,CASSLRDDTDTQYF
TRBJ1-2,TRBD1,TRBV27,many,TGTGCCAGCAGTTTAAAGGACAGGGGGGACTATGGCTACACCTTC,CASSLKDRGDYGYTF
TRBJ2-3,NA,TRBV7-2,many,TGTGCCAGCAGCCAAGCGCCCCGAGATACGCAGTATTTT,CASSQAPRDTQYF
TRBJ1-4,NA,TRBV20-1,few,TGCAGTGCTAGTTTTCCGGGGACGTATGCAACTAATGAAAAACTGTTTTTT,CSASFPGTYATNEKLFF
TRBJ2-2,NA,TRBV5-1,NA,TGCGCCAGCAGCCCGAGGAAAGAGGATAGGGGCGGGGAGCTGTTTTTT,CASSPRKEDRGGELFF
TRBJ1-2,NA,TRBV7-2,NA,TGTGCCAGCAGCTTAGGGTCGGGAGCAGGGATTGTGAAAGGCTACACCTTC,CASSLGSGAGIVKGYTF
TRBJ1-5,NA,TRBV7-2,many,TGTGCCAGCAGCTTAGTGGCAGGAAGCAATCAGCCCCAGCATTTT,CASSLVAGSNQPQHF
TRBJ1-5,NA,TRBV20-1,many,TGCAGTGCTAGAGATTGGAGGGTGTATAGCAATCAGCCCCAGCATTTT,CSARDWRVYSNQPQHF
TRBJ2-3,TRBD2,TRBV10-3,many,TGTGCCATCTCCGGCGGGGGGGCCCGTGGGGATACGCAGTATTTT,CAISGGGARGDTQYF
TRBJ2-3,NA,TRBV20-1,many,TGCAGTGCTAGGGATGAGATTTACACAGATACGCAGTATTTT,CSARDEIYTDTQYF
TRBJ2-3,TRBD1,TRBV5-1,many,TGCGCCAGCAGCTCAAACTTAGGACAGGGAAGAGGACTGGATACGCAGTATTTT,CASSSNLGQGRGLDTQYF
TRBJ2-1,TRBD2,TRBV12-3/TRBV12-4,many,TGTGCCAGCAGTTTACGACTAGCGGGGGATTGGGATGAGCAGTTCTTC,CASSLRLAGDWDEQFF